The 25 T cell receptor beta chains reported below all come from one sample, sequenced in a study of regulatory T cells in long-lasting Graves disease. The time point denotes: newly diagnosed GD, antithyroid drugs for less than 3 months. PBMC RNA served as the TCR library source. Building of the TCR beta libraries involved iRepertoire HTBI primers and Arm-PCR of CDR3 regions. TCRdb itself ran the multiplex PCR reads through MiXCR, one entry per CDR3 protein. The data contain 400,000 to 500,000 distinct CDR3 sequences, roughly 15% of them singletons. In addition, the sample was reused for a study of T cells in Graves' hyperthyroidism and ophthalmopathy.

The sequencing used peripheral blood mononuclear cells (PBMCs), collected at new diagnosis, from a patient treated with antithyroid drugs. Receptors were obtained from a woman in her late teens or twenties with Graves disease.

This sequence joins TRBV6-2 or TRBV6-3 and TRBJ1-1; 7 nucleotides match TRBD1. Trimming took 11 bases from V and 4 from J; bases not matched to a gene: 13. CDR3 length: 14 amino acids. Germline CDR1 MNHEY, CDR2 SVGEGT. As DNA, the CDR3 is TGTGCCGGAAGCACATCCCCAGGGGGCACTGAAGCTTTCTTT. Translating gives CAGSTSPGGTEAFF.

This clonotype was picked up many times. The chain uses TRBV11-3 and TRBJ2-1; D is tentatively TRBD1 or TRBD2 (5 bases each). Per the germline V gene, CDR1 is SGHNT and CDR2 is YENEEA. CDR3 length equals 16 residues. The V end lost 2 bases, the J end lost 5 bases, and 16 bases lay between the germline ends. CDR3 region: CASSLSGSGNDNEQFF. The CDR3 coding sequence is TGTGCCAGCAGCTTATCGGGGTCAGGGAACGACAATGAGCAGTTCTTC.

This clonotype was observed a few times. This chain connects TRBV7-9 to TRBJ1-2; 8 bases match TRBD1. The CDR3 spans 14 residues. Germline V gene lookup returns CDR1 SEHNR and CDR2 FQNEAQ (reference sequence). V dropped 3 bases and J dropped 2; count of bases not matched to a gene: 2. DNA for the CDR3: TGTGCCAGCAGCTTCAGGGGGCTGAACTATGGCTACACCTTC. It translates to CASSFRGLNYGYTF. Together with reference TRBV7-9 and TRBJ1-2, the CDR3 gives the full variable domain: DTGVSQNPRHKITKRGQNVTFRCDPISEHNRLYWYRQTLGQGPEFLTYFQNEAQLEKSRLLSDRFSAERPKGSFSTLEIQRTEQGDSAMYLCASSFRGLNYGYTFGSGTRLTVV.

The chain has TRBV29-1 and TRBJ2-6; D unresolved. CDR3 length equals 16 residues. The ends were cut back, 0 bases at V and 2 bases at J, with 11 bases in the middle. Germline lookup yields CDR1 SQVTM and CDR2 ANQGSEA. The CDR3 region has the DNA TGCAGCGTTGAAGACCGTAAGGGTCCTGGGGCCAACGTCCTGACTTTC. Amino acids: CSVEDRKGPGANVLTF.

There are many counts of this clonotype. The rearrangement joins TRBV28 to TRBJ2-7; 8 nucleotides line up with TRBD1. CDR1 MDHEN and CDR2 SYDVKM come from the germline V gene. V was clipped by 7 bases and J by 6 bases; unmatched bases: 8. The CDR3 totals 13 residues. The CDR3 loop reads CASNSGTGTEQYF. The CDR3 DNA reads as TGTGCCAGCAACTCCGGGACAGGTACCGAGCAGTACTTC.

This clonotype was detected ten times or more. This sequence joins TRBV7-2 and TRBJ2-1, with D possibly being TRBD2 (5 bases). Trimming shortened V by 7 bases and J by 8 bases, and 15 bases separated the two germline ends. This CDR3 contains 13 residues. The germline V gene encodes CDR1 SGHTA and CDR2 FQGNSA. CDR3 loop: CASIAGARDEQFF. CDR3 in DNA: TGTGCCAGCATCGCTGGAGCGAGGGATGAGCAGTTCTTC.

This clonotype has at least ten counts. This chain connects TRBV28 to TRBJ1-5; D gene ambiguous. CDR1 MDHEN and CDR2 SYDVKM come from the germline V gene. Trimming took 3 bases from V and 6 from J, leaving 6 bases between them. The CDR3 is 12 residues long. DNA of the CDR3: TGTGCCAGCAGTTTGTCGGGTCAGCCCCAGCATTTT. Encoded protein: CASSLSGQPQHF.

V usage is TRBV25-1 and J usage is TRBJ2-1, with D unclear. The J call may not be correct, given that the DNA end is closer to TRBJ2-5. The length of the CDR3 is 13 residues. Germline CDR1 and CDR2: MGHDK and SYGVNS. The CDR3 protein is CASRALLQETQYF. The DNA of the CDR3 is TGTGCCAGCCGAGCCCTCCTCCAAGAGACCCAGTACTTC.

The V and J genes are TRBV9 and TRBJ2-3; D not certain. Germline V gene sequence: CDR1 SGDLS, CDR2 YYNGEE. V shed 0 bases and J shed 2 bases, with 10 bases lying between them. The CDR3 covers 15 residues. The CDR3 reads CASSVEVPPTDTQYF. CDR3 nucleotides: TGTGCCAGCAGCGTAGAGGTCCCTCCCACAGATACGCAGTATTTT. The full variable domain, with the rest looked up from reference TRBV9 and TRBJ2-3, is DSGVTQTPKHLITATGQRVTLRCSPRSGDLSVYWYQQSLDQGLQFLIQYYNGEERAKGNILERFSAQQFPDLHSELNLSSLELGDSALYFCASSVEVPPTDTQYFGPGTRLTVL.

CDR3 sequence: CASRRGAGAETQYF. The CDR3 bases are TGCGCCAGCCGCAGGGGGGCCGGGGCAGAGACCCAGTACTTC. This chain uses TRBV5-1 with TRBJ2-5; tentative D call: TRBD1 (7 bases). V lost 7 bases and J lost 4, with 17 bases in between. CDR1 is SGHRS, CDR2 YFSETQ, per germline. This CDR3 region has 14 residues.

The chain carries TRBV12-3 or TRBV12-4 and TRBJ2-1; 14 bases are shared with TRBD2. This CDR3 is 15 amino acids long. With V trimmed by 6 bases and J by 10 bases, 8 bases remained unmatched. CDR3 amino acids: CASRAPGLAGEEQFF. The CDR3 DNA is TGTGCCAGCAGGGCGCCGGGACTAGCGGGAGAGGAGCAGTTCTTC.

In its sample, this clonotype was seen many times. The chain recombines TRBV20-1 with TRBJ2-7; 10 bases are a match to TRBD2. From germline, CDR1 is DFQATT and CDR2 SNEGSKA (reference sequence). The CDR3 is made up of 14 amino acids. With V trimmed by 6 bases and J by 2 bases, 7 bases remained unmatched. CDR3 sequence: CSAPIAGGTYEQYF. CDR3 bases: TGCAGTGCCCCGATAGCGGGAGGAACCTACGAGCAGTACTTC.

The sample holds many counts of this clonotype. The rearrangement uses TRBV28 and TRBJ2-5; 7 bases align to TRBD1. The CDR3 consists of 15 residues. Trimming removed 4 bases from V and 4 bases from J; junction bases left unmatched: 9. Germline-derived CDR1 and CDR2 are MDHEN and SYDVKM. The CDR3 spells CASSSVTGVGETQYF. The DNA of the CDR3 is TGTGCCAGCAGTTCAGTCACAGGGGTGGGAGAGACCCAGTACTTC.

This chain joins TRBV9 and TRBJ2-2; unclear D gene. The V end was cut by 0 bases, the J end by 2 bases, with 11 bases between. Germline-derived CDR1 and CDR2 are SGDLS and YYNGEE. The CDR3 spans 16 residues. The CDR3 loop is CASSVGDSFNTGELFF. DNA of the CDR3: TGTGCCAGCAGCGTAGGGGATTCTTTCAACACCGGGGAGCTGTTTTTT.

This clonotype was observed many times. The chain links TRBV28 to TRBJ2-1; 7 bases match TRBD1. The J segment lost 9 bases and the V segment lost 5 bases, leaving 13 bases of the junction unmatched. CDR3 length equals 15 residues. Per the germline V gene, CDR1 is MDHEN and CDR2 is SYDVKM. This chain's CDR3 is CASSPRDPTGVEQFF. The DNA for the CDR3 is TGTGCCAGCAGTCCGAGGGACCCAACAGGGGTTGAGCAGTTCTTC.

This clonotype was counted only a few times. The CDR3 DNA is TGCGCCAGCAGCCAAGATAGTGGGACATCCTCCTACGAGCAGTACTTC. It is translated as CASSQDSGTSSYEQYF. This chain uses TRBV4-1 with TRBJ2-7; D perhaps matches TRBD1 (6 bases). The CDR3 is made up of 16 amino acids. Deletions cut 0 bases from V and 0 bases from J, with 12 bases between. Germline CDR1 MGHRA, CDR2 YSYEKL.

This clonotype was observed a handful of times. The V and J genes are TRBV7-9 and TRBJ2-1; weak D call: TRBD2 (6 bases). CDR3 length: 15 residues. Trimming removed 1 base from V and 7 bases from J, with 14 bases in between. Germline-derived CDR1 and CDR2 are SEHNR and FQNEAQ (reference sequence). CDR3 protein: CASSLVIGRENEQFF. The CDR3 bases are TGTGCCAGCAGCTTAGTTATTGGACGGGAGAATGAGCAGTTCTTC.

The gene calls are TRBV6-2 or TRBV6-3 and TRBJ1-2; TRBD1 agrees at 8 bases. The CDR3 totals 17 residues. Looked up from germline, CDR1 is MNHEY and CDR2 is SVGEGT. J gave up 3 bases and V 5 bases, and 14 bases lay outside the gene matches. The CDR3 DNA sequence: TGTGCCAGCAGTGAAACGACGACAGGGGCGAACTACTATGGCTACACCTTC. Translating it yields CASSETTTGANYYGYTF.

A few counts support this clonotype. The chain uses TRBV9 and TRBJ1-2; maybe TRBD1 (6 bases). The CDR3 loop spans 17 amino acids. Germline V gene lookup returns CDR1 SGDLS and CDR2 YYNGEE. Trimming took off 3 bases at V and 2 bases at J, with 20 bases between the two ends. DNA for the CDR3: TGTGCCAGCAGCGCAACCCTGCAGGGGAAGGCAAACTATGGCTACACCTTC. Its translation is CASSATLQGKANYGYTF.

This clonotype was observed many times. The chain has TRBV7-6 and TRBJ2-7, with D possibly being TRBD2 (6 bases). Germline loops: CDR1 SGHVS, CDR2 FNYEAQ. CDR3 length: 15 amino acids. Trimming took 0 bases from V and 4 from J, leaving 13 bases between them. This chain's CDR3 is CASSLAVGSLYEQYF. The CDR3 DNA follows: TGTGCCAGCAGCTTAGCGGTCGGGAGTCTGTACGAGCAGTACTTC.

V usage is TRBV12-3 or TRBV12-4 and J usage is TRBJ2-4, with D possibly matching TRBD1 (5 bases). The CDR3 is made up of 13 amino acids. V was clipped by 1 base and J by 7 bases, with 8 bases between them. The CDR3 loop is CASSLVRANIQYF. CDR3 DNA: TGTGCCAGCAGTTTAGTCAGGGCCAACATTCAGTACTTC.

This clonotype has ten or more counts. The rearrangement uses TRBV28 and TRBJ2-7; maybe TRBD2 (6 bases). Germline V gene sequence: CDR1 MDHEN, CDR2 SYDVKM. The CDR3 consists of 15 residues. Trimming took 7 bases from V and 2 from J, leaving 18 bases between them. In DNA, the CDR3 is TGTGCCAGCACCGGCGTGGGTAGCGGACCCTACGAGCAGTACTTC. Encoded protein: CASTGVGSGPYEQYF.

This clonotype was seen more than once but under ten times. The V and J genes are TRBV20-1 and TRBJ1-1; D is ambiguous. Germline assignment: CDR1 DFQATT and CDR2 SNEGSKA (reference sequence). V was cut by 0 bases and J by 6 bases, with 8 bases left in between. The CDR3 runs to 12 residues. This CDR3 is CSAREDGAEAFF. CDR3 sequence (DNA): TGCAGTGCTAGAGAGGATGGCGCTGAAGCTTTCTTT.

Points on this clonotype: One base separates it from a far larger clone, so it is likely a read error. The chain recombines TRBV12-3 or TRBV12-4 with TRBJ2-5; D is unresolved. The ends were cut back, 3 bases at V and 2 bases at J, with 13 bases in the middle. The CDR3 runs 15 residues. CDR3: CASSLWVGMQETQYF. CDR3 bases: TGTGCCAGCAGTTTGTGGGTTGGGATGCAAGAGACCCAGTACTTC.

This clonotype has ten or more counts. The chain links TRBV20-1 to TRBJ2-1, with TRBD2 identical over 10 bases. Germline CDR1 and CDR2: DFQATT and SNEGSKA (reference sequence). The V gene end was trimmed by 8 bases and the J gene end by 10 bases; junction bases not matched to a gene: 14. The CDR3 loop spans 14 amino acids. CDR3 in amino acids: CSPMQREGLKEQFF. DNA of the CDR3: TGCAGTCCTATGCAGCGGGAGGGCCTCAAAGAGCAGTTCTTC.